This TCR beta chain was captured by sequencing in a study of T cell responses to AZD1222 COVID-19 vaccine. Points on this clone: Its cognate antigen is unknown.

The repertoire was sequenced with immunoSEQ multiplex PCR; TCRdb's copy has only in-frame clones and lacks some. Of around 100,000 clones listed, approximately 90% are singletons. The CDR3 contains 16 residues. V was cut by 3 bases and J by 14 bases, with 26 bases left in between. Germline lookup yields CDR1 SGHRS and CDR2 YFSETQ. Whole-study results and caveats: Among the donors, most were white British and more were female, and clonal diversity was possibly underestimated. Baseline seropositivity characterized only a handful of AZD1222 recipients.

This clonotype originated in an adult in good health. The sequences come from peripheral blood, collected on day 0 of AZD1222 vaccination. This chain joins TRBV5-1 and TRBJ1-4, with D possibly being TRBD1 (6 bases). CDR3 region: CASSSGTFFPPSSLFF. The CDR3 nucleotides read TGCGCCAGCAGCTCGGGGACATTCTTTCCACCATCGTCGCTGTTTTTT.